Listed below are T cell receptor beta chains from one sample, sequenced in a study of blood T cells in healthy people across ages. TCRdb analysed the 5' RACE reads with MiXCR anew, one entry per CDR3 protein. The sample yields over a million distinct CDR3 sequences, 35% to 55% seen once. The sequencing sample was made of blood. These receptors all come from a woman aged 60 to 75 in good health. CDR3s leave out the opening cysteine and the closing phenylalanine or tryptophan. Some rows have no size entry. The others give once, few or many, or a class for an expanded clone.

.,TRBV12-3/TRBV12-4,ASSLSTGFTQH
once,TRBV3-1,ASSQVAGQNNEQF
few,TRBV7-9,ASSLPTQQETQY
.,TRBV15,ATSRVSRALGQPQH
.,TRBV15,ATSPGAGPSTDTQY
few,TRBV9,ASSAGPTYEQY
.,TRBV5-1,ASRTGVETQY
few,TRBV28,ASSRTLSSYEQY
.,TRBV7-6,ASSQGPDSNQPQH
.,TRBV7-9,ASSLFSLGLHLYQETQY
.,TRBV28,ASSLSIAGGSDEQY
.,TRBV11-2,ASSLEGLGTSGSDEQF
.,TRBV7-9,ASSLGMSAGNNEQF
.,TRBV20-1,SASGTGGVETQY
.,TRBV6-1,ASSGGTSGRGSYEQY
.,TRBV7-3,ASSPYGLSSGANVLT
.,TRBV3-1,ASSQGQGNIQY
once,TRBV28,ASRKGGSGANVLT
.,TRBV7-2,ASTIRLNYGYT
.,TRBV20-1,SARTSNPTSGRRDEQF
.,TRBV6-5,ASSYSVAALGFEQF
.,TRBV29-1,SVTPSGYTEAF
few,TRBV6-2/TRBV6-3,ASRNTGAPGDNEQF
.,TRBV2,ASSESGTGTDGKPQH
many,TRBV29-1,SVVGNPYNEQF
few,TRBV7-2,ARGVWGGGANVLT
many,TRBV6-1,ASSERDRGLRAPQH
.,TRBV30,ALLHGLAITDTQY
.,TRBV4-1,ASSPTPTSGYEQY
.,TRBV20-1,SARGHGTEAF
.,TRBV5-1,ASSSAGYNEQY
few,TRBV9,ASSVGDRPGPYEQY
.,TRBV2,ASSGGLADSSTDTQY
.,TRBV6-1,ASRDRDTPTYEQY
.,TRBV7-6,ASSRDRADNEQF
.,TRBV25-1,ASSEGQGGPLNTEAF
.,TRBV7-2,ASSLAHLTATQY
few,TRBV28,ASSLVTDRMEETQY
.,TRBV25-1,ASSGELETQY
.,TRBV28,ASSFERWDEQF
few,TRBV27,ASRNSGGSYNEQF
.,TRBV27,ASSPFGVGGYT
.,TRBV5-6,ASSLPGEASTITGELF